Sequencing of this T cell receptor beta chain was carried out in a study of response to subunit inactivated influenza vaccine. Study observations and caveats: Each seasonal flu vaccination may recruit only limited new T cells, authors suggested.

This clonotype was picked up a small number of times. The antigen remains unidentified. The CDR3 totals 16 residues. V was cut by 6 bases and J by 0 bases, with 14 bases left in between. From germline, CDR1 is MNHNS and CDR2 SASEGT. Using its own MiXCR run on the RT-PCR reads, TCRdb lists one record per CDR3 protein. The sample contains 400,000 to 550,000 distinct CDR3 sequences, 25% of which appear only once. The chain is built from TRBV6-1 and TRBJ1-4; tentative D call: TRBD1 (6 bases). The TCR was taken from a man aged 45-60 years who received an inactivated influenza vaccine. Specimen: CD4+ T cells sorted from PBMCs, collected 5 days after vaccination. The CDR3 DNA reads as TGTGCCAGCAGAACTGGAGGGGGTCCAACTAATGAAAAACTGTTTTTT. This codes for CASRTGGGPTNEKLFF.